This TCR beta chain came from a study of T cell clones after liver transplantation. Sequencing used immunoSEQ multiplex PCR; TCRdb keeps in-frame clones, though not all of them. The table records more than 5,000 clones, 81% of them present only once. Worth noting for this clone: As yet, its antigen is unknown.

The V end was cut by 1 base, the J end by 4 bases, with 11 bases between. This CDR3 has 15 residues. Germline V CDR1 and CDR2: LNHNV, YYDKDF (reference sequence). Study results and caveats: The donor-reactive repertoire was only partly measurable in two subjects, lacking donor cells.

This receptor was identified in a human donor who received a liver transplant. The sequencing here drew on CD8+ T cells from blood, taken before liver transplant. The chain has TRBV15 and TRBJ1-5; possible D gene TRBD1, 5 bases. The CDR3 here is CATSRGRGENQPQHF. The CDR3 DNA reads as TGTGCCACCAGCAGAGGGCGGGGGGAAAATCAGCCCCAGCATTTT.